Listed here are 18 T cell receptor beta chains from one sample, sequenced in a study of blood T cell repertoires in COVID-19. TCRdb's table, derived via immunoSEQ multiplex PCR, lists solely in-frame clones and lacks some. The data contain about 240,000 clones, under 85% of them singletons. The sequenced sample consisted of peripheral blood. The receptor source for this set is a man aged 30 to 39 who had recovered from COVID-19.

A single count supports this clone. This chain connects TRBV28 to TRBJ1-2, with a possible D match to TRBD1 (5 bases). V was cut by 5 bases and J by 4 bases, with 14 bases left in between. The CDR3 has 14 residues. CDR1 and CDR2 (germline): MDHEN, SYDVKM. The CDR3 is CASSLTTVPYGYTF. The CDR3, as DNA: TGTGCCAGCAGTCTGACGACAGTGCCCTATGGCTACACCTTC.

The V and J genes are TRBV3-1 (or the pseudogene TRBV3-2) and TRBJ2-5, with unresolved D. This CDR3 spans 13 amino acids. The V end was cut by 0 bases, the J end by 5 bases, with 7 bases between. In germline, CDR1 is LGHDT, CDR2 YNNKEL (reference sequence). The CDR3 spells CASSQDPGETQYF. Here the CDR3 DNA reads TGTGCCAGCAGCCAAGACCCCGGGGAGACCCAGTACTTC.

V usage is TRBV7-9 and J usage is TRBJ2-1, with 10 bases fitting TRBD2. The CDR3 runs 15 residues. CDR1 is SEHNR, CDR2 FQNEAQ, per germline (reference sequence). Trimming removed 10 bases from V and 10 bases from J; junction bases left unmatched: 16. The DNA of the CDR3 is TGTGCCATCTCGAGCGGGGGGGCCCCTGACAGAGAGCAGTTCTTC. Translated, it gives CAISSGGAPDREQFF.

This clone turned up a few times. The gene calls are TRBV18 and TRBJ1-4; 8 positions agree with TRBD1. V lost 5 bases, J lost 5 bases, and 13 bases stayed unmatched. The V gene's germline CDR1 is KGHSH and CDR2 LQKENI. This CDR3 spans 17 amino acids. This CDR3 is CASSVNGWTGQNEKLFF. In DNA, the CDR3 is TGTGCCAGCTCAGTGAATGGATGGACAGGGCAAAATGAAAAACTGTTTTTT.

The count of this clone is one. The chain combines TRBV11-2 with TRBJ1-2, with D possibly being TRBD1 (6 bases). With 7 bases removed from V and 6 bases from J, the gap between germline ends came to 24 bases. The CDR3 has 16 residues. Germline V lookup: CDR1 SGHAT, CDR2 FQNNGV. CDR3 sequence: CASTPRSTGPADGYTF. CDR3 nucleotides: TGTGCCAGCACCCCAAGGAGTACAGGGCCAGCAGATGGCTACACCTTC.

CDR3 DNA: TGCGCCAGCAGCCACTCGGGACAAGCCTATAGCAATCAGCCCCAGCATTTT. Amino acid sequence: CASSHSGQAYSNQPQHF. The V call is TRBV4-1, the J call TRBJ1-5; weak D call: TRBD1 (6 bases). Germline V gives CDR1 MGHRA, CDR2 YSYEKL. V was cut by 3 bases and J by 0 bases, with 15 bases left in between. This CDR3 region has 17 residues.

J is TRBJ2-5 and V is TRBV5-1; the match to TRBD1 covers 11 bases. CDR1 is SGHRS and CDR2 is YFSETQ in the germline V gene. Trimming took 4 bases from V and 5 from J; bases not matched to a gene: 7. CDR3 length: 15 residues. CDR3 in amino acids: CASSRDRGMRETQYF. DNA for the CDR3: TGCGCCAGCAGCCGGGACAGGGGGATGAGGGAGACCCAGTACTTC.

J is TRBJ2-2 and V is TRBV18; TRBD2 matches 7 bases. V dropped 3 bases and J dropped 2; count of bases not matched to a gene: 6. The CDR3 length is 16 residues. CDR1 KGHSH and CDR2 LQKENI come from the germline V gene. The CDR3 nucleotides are TGTGCCAGCTCACCGGTCAGCGGGATAAACACCGGGGAGCTGTTTTTT. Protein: CASSPVSGINTGELFF.

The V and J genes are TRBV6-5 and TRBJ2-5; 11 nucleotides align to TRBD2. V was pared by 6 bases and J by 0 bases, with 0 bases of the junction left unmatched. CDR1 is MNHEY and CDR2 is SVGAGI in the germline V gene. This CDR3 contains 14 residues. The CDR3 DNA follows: TGTGCCAGCAGACTAGCGGGAGACCAAGAGACCCAGTACTTC. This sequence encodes CASRLAGDQETQYF.

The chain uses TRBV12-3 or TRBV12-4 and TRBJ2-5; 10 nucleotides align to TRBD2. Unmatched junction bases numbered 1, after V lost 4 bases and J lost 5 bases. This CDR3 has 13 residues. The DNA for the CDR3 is TGTGCCAGCAGTTGGGGACTAGCGGAGACCCAGTACTTC. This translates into CASSWGLAETQYF.

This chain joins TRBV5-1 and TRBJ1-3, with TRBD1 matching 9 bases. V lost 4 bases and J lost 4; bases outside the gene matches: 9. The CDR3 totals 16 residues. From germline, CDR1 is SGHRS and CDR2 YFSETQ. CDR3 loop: CASSPEGQGGGNTIYF. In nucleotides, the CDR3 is TGCGCCAGCAGCCCGGAGGGACAGGGTGGAGGAAACACCATATATTTT.

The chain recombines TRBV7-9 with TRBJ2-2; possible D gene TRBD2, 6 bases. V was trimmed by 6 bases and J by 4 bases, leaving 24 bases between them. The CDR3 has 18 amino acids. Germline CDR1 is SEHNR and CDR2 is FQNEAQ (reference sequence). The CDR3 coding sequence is TGTGCCAGCAGTCTATCTACCCCCGGAACCGGGGGCACCGGGGAGCTGTTTTTT. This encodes CASSLSTPGTGGTGELFF.

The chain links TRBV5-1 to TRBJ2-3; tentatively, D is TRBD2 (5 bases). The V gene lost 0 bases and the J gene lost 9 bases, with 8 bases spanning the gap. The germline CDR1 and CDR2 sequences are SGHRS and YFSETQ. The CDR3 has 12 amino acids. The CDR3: CASSLGASTQYF. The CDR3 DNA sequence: TGCGCCAGCAGCTTGGGGGCTAGCACGCAGTATTTT.

The CDR3 DNA follows: TGTGCCACCAGCAGGGACAGCCTTGATAACACTGAAGCTTTCTTT. The encoded protein is CATSRDSLDNTEAFF. The rearrangement joins TRBV15 to TRBJ1-1, with D maybe TRBD1 (6 bases). Looked up from germline, CDR1 is LNHNV and CDR2 is YYDKDF (reference sequence). The CDR3 runs to 15 residues. Trimming stripped 3 bases from V and 2 bases from J, with 13 bases between.

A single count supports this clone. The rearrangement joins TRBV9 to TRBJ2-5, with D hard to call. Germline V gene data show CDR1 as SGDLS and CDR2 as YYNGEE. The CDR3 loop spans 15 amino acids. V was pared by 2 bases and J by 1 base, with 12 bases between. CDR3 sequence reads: CASSVLGRSQETQYF. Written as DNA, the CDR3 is TGTGCCAGCAGCGTCTTGGGCAGAAGCCAAGAGACCCAGTACTTC.

The chain's CDR3 is CASSQDPLGEVEYV. For the CDR3, the DNA is TGCGCCAGCAGCCAAGATCCCCTGGGGGAGGTCGAGTACGTC. This chain links TRBV4-1 with TRBJ2-7; possibly TRBD2 for D (6 bases). Germline V gene data show CDR1 as MGHRA and CDR2 as YSYEKL. Trimming took 0 bases from V and 11 from J, leaving 17 bases between them. The CDR3 length is 14 residues.

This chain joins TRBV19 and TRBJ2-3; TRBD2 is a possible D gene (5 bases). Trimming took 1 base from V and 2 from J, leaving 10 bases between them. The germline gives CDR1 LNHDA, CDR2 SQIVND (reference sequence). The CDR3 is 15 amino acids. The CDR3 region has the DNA TGTGCCAGTAGTATAGGGAGGTTCTTCACAGATACGCAGTATTTT. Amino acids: CASSIGRFFTDTQYF.

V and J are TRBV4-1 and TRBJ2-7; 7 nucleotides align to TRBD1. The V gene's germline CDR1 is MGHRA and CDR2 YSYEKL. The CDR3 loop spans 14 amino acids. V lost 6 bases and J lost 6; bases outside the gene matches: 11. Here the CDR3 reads CASRPGTASVEQYF. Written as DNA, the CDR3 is TGCGCCAGCAGACCAGGGACAGCCTCGGTCGAGCAGTACTTC.